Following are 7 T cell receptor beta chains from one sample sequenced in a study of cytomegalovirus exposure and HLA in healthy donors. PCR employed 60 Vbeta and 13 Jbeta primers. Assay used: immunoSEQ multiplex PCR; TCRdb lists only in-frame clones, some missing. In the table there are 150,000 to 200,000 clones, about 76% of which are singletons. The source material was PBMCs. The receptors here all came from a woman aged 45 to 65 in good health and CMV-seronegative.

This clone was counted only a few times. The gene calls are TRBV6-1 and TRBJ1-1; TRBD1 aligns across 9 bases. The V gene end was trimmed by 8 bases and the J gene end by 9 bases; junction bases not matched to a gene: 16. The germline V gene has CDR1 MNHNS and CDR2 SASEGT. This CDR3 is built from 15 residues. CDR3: CASYYSPLTGGKAFF. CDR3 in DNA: TGTGCCAGCTACTATAGCCCTTTGACAGGGGGAAAAGCTTTCTTT.

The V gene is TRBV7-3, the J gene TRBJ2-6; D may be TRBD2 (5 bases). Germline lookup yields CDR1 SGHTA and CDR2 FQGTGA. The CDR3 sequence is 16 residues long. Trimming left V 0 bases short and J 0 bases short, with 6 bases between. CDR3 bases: TGTGCCAGCAGCTTAACGGGGAGCTCTGGGGCCAACGTCCTGACTTTC. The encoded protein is CASSLTGSSGANVLTF.

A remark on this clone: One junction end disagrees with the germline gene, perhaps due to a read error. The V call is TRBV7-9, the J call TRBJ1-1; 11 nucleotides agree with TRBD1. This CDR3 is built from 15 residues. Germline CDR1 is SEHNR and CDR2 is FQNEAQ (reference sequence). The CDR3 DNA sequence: TGTTCCAGCAGCTTACCGGACAGGGGGCCGACTGAAGCTTTCTTT. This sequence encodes CSSSLPDRGPTEAFF.

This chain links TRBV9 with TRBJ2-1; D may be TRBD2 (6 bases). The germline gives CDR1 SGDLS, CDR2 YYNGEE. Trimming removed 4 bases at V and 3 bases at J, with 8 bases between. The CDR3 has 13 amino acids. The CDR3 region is CASSLSGYNEQFF. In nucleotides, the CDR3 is TGTGCCAGCAGCCTTAGCGGCTACAATGAGCAGTTCTTC. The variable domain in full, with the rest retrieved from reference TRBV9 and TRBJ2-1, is DSGVTQTPKHLITATGQRVTLRCSPRSGDLSVYWYQQSLDQGLQFLIQYYNGEERAKGNILERFSAQQFPDLHSELNLSSLELGDSALYFCASSLSGYNEQFFGPGTRLTVL.

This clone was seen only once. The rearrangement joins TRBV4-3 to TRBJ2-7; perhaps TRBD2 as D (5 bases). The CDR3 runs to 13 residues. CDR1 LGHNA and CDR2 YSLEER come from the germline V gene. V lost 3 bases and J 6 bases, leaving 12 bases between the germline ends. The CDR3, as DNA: TGCGCCAGCAGCCAGCGGGTCCGTGGCGAGCAGTACTTC. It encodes CASSQRVRGEQYF.

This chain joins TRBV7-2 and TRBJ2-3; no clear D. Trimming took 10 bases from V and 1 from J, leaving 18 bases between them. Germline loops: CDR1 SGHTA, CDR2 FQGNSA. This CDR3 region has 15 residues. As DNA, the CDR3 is TGTGCCATCCACCGTCAGGTACAAGGCACAGATACGCAGTATTTT. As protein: CAIHRQVQGTDTQYF.

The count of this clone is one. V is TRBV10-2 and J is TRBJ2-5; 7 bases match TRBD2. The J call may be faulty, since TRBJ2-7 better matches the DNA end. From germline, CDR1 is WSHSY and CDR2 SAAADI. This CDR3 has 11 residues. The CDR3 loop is CASSGGYEQYF. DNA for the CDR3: TGCGCCAGCAGCGGGGGGTACGAGCAGTACTTC.